The 10 T cell receptor beta chains presented below share a single source sample, sequenced in a study of blood T cell repertoires in COVID-19. Using immunoSEQ multiplex PCR, the repertoire was profiled, and TCRdb retains in-frame clones only, with some absent. The sample yields about 320,000 clones, 90% seen once. The sequencing sample was made of PBMCs or T cells enriched from blood (not recorded which). The receptors stem from a man in his fifties or sixties who had recovered from COVID-19.

The genes are TRBV28 and TRBJ1-1; TRBD1 matches 7 bases. After removal of 5 bases from V and 2 bases from J, the junction contained 5 bases not matched to a gene. The CDR3 is made up of 14 amino acids. The germline V gene has CDR1 MDHEN and CDR2 SYDVKM. In nucleotides, the CDR3 is TGTGCCAGCAGTCCGGGACAGATAAACACTGAAGCTTTCTTT. Protein sequence: CASSPGQINTEAFF.

This clone was detected only once. V is TRBV3-1 (or the pseudogene TRBV3-2) and J is TRBJ1-1; D may be TRBD1 (5 bases). V was pared by 0 bases and J by 1 base, with 15 bases between. Per germline, CDR1 LGHDT and CDR2 YNNKEL (reference sequence). The length of the CDR3 is 17 residues. As DNA, the CDR3 is TGTGCCAGCAGCCAAGAATTTATACAGGTAAAGAACACTGAAGCTTTCTTT. Residues: CASSQEFIQVKNTEAFF.

This clone has only one observation. This chain uses TRBV24-1 with TRBJ2-1; perhaps TRBD1 as D (5 bases). Germline CDR1 is KGHDR and CDR2 is SFDVKD. The germline V and J ends were trimmed by 7 bases and 9 bases, with 18 bases remaining between them. This CDR3 is 14 amino acids long. The CDR3 here is CATRSTGPIGEQFF. The CDR3, as DNA: TGTGCCACCAGAAGCACAGGACCCATTGGTGAGCAGTTCTTC.

This chain connects TRBV7-9 to TRBJ2-1; D possibly corresponds to TRBD2 (5 bases). There are 15 residues in the CDR3. The germline V gene has CDR1 SEHNR and CDR2 FQNEAQ (reference sequence). V was cut by 6 bases and J by 7 bases, with 19 bases left in between. The CDR3 sequence is CASRVTTPHGNEQFF. The CDR3, as DNA: TGTGCCAGCAGAGTGACTACGCCGCACGGGAATGAGCAGTTCTTC.

This clone was counted a single time. The rearrangement uses TRBV9 and TRBJ1-1, with D perhaps TRBD1 (6 bases). CDR1 SGDLS and CDR2 YYNGEE come from the germline V gene. The CDR3 covers 18 residues. The V end lost 0 bases, the J end lost 3 bases, and 21 bases lay between the germline ends. The CDR3 reads CASSVGIVVEGGHTEAFF. CDR3 DNA: TGTGCCAGCAGCGTAGGAATTGTGGTAGAGGGGGGGCACACTGAAGCTTTCTTT.

V and J are TRBV19 and TRBJ1-6, with D uncertain. From germline, CDR1 is LNHDA and CDR2 SQIVND (reference sequence). CDR3 length equals 14 residues. V lost 2 bases to trimming and J lost 13 bases, with 15 bases between them. Here the CDR3 reads CASSISAGPQPLHF. The CDR3 DNA is TGTGCCAGTAGTATATCGGCAGGCCCCCAGCCCCTCCACTTT.

The table lists this clone with many counts. V is TRBV24-1 and J is TRBJ1-2; D may be TRBD1 (6 bases). The germline CDR1 and CDR2 sequences are KGHDR and SFDVKD. This CDR3 spans 18 amino acids. Trimming took off 1 base at V and 3 bases at J, with 20 bases between the two ends. CDR3 loop: CATSDLGDTKIGHYGYTF. The CDR3 coding sequence is TGTGCCACCAGTGATTTAGGGGACACAAAAATCGGACACTATGGCTACACCTTC.

The chain joins TRBV9 to TRBJ1-3; D is unresolved. The CDR3 extends over 15 amino acids. Trimming cost V 0 bases and J 4 bases, with 11 bases left between them. CDR1 SGDLS and CDR2 YYNGEE come from the germline V gene. The CDR3 reads CASSVEPVPGNTIYF. In DNA, the CDR3 is TGTGCCAGCAGCGTAGAGCCCGTACCCGGAAACACCATATATTTT.

This clone has only one observation. The CDR3 nucleotides read TGTGCCAGCAGGAAGACTAGCGGCTCCTACGAGCAGTACTTC. Translated, it gives CASRKTSGSYEQYF. The chain is built from TRBV11-3 and TRBJ2-7; 9 nucleotides match TRBD2. Germline loops: CDR1 SGHNT, CDR2 YENEEA. With 6 bases clipped from V and 0 bases from J, the junction kept 3 bases outside the gene matches. This CDR3 has 14 residues.

The chain is built from TRBV6-5 and TRBJ1-1; 8 positions match TRBD1. Unmatched junction bases numbered 10, after V lost 2 bases and J lost 5 bases. The CDR3 is 16 amino acids. The germline gives CDR1 MNHEY, CDR2 SVGAGI. The DNA for the CDR3 is TGTGCCAGCAGTTACCCCCCCGGCAGGGGGCGGACTGAAGCTTTCTTT. This encodes CASSYPPGRGRTEAFF.